A single T cell receptor beta chain is shown here with its context. Its specificity is unknown. Sequencing was performed with immunoSEQ multiplex PCR; in TCRdb, only in-frame clones are kept and a portion is missing. The sample carries about 84,000 clones, around 85% recorded once. The CDR3 extends over 16 amino acids. Germline CDR1 and CDR2: ENHRY and SYGVKD. With 0 bases removed from V and 4 bases from J, the gap between germline ends came to 15 bases. This sample is part of a study of T cell responses to AZD1222 COVID-19 vaccine. Study-level points and caveats: The repertoires were collected only after the peak T cell response.

The source material was peripheral blood, sampled 28 days after the second AZD1222 dose. The chain combines TRBV10-3 with TRBJ1-1; D is undetermined. The receptor comes from an adult who received the AZD1222 COVID-19 vaccine. CDR3 sequence: CAISESGSARSTEAFF. CDR3 in DNA: TGTGCCATCAGTGAGTCGGGGTCGGCCCGGAGCACTGAAGCTTTCTTT.